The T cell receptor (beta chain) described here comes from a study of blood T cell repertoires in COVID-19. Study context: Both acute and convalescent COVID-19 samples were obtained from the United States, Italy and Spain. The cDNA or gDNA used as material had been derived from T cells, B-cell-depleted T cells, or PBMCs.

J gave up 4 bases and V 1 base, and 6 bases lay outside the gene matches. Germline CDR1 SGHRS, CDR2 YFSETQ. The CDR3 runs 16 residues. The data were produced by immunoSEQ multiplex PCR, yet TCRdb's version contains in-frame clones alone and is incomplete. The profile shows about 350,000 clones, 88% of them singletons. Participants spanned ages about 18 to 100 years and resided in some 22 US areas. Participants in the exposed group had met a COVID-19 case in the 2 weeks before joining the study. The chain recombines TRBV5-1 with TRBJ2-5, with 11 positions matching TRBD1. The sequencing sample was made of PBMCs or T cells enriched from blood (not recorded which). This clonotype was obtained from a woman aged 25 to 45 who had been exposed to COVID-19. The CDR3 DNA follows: TGCGCCAGCAGCTTGACCCTAGGGACAGGGGGAGAGACCCAGTACTTC. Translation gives CASSLTLGTGGETQYF.